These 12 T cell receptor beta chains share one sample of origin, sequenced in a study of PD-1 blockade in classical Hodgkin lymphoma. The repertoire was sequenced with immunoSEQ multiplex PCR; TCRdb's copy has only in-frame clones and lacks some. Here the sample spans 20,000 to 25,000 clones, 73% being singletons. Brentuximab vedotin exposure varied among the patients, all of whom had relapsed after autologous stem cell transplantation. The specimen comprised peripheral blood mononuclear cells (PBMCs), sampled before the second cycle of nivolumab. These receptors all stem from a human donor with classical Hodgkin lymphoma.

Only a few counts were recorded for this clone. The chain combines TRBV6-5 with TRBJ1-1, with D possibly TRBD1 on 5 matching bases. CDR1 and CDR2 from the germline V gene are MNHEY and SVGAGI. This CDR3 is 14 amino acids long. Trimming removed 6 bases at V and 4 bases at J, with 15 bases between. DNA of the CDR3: TGTGCCAGCAGAGACACGACGGGGGGCACTGAAGCTTTCTTT. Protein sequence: CASRDTTGGTEAFF.

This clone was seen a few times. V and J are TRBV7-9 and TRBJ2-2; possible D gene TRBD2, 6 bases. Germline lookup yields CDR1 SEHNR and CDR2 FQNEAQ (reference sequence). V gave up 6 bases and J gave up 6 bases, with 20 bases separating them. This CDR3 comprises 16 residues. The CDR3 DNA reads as TGTGCCAGCAGTCTTATCCATCGCTGGGACTCCGGGGAGCTGTTTTTT. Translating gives CASSLIHRWDSGELFF.

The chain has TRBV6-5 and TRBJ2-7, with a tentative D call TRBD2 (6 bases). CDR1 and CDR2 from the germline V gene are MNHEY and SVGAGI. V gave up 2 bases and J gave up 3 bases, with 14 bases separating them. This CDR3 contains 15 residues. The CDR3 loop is CASSYGVRGYYEQYF. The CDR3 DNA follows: TGTGCCAGCAGTTACGGGGTCCGGGGGTACTACGAGCAGTACTTC.

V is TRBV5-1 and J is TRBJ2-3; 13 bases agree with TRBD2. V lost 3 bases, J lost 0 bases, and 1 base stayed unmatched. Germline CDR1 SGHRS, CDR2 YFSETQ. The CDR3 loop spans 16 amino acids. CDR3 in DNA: TGCGCCAGCAGCTGGACTAGCGGGAGTAGCACAGATACGCAGTATTTT. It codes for CASSWTSGSSTDTQYF. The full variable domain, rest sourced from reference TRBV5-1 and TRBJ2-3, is KAGVTQTPRYLIKTRGQQVTLSCSPISGHRSVSWYQQTPGQGLQFLFEYFSETQRNKGNFPGRFSGRQFSNSRSEMNVSTLELGDSALYLCASSWTSGSSTDTQYFGPGTRLTVL.

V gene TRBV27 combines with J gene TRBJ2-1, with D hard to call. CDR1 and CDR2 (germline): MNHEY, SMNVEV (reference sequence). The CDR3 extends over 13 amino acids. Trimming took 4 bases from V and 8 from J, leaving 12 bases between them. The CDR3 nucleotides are TGTGCCAGCAGTTCTTACCTTGGGGATGAGCAGTTCTTC. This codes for CASSSYLGDEQFF.

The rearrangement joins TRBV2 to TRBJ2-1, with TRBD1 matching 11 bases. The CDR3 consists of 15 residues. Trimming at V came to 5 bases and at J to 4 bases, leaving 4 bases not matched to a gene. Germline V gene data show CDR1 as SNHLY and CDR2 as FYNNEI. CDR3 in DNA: TGTGCCAGCAGTCCCGGGACAGGGGGGTACAATGAGCAGTTCTTC. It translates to CASSPGTGGYNEQFF. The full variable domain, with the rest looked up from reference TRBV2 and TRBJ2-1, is EPEVTQTPSHQVTQMGQEVILRCVPISNHLYFYWYRQILGQKVEFLVSFYNNEISEKSEIFDDQFSVERPDGSNFTLKIRSTKLEDSAMYFCASSPGTGGYNEQFFGPGTRLTVL.

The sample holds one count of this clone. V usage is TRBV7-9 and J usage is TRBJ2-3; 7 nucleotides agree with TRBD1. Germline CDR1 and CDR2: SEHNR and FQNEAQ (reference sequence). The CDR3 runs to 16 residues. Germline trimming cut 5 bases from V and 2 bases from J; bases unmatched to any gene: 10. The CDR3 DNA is TGTGCCAGCAGCGCAGCAGGGGGACCTGTCACAGATACGCAGTATTTT. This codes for CASSAAGGPVTDTQYF.

The CDR3 DNA reads TGCGCCAGCAGCTTGATGGGTTCTAGCGGGACCCAAGAGACCCAGTACTTC. It is translated as CASSLMGSSGTQETQYF. V gene TRBV5-1 combines with J gene TRBJ2-5; 9 positions agree with TRBD2. The CDR3 spans 17 residues. Germline-derived CDR1 and CDR2 are SGHRS and YFSETQ. With V trimmed by 1 base and J by 1 base, 8 bases remained unmatched.

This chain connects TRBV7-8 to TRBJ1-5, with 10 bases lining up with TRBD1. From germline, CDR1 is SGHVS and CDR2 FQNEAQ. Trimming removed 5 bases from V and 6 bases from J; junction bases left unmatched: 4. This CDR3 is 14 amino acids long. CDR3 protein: CASSLGQGIQPQHF. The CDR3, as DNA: TGTGCCAGCAGCCTGGGACAGGGGATTCAGCCCCAGCATTTT.

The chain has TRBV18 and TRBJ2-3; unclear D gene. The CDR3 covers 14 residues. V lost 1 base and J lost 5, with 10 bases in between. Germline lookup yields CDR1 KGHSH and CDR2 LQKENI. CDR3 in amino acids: CASSPQSLGDTQYF. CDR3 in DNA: TGTGCCAGCTCACCACAAAGCCTGGGAGATACGCAGTATTTT.

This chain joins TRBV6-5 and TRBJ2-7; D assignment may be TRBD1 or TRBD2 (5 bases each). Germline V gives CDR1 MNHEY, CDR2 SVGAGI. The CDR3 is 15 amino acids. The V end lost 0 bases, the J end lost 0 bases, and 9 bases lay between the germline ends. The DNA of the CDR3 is TGTGCCAGCAGTTACTCGAGGGGAAGCTCCTACGAGCAGTACTTC. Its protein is CASSYSRGSSYEQYF.

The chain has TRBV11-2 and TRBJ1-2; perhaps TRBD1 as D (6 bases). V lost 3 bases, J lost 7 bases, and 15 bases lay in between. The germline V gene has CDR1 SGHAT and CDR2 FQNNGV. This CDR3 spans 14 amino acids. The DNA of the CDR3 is TGTGCCAGCAGCTTCCTTAGGGGGAAGATTGGCTACACCTTC. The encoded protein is CASSFLRGKIGYTF.